This T cell receptor beta chain was recorded in a study of blood T cell repertoires in COVID-19. Clones were sequenced by immunoSEQ multiplex PCR, and TCRdb holds only the in-frame ones, with some missing. The sample shows tens of thousands of clones, 85% to 95% of them seen only once. Specimen: peripheral blood. This clonotype was obtained from a woman aged 80 or over with acute or convalescent COVID-19.

In DNA form, the CDR3 reads TGTGCCAGCAGCTGGACAGCTCCGACTGACGAGCAGTACTTC. Amino acids: CASSWTAPTDEQYF. This chain connects TRBV11-2 to TRBJ2-7; tentative D call: TRBD1 (6 bases). The CDR3 consists of 14 residues. The germline V and J ends were trimmed by 4 bases and 5 bases, with 15 bases remaining between them. The germline V gene has CDR1 SGHAT and CDR2 FQNNGV.